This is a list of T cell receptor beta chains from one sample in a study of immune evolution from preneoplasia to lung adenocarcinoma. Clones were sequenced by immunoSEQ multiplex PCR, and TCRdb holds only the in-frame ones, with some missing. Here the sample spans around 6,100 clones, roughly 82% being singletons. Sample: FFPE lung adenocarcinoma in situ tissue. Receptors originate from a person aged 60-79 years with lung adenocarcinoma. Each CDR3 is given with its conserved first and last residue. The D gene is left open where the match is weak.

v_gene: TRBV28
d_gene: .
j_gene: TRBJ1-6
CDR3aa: CASSPRGNSPLHF

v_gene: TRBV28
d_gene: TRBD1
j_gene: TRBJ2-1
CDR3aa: CASSLARDRVHNEQFF

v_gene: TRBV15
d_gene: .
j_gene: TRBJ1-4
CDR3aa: CATSRDPKDYDEKLFF

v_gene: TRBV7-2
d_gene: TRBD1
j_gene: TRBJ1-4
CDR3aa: CASSSTGIGGEKLFF

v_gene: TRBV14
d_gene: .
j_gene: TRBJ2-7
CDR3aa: CASSQWQREQYF

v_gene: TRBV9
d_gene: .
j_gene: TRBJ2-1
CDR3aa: CASNPWGGPDEQFF

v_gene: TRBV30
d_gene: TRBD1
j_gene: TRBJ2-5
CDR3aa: CAWGSRQGASGETQYF

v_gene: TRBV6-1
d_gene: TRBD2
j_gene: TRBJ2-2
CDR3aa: CASGVGDYYTGELFF

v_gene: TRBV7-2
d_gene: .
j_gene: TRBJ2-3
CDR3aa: CASTNRGGRGDTQYF

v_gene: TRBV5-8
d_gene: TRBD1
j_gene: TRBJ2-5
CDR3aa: CASSLGDRGQETQYF

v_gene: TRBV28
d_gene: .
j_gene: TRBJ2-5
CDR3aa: CASDSWDPGDGETQYF

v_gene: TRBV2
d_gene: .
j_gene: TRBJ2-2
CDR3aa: CASSDNLPGELFF

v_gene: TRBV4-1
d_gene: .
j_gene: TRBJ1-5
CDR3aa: CASSQDVGAGPNQPQHF

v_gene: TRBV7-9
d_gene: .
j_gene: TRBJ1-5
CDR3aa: CASSLGTQSKGGNQPQHF

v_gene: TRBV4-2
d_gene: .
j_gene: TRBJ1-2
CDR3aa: CASSLNNVGYGYTF

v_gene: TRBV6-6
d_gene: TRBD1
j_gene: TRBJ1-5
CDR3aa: CASSMTTGSDQPQHF

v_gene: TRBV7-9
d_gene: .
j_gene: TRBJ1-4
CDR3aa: CASSLAGWDNEKLFF

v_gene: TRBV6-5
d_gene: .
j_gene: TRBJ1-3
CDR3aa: CASSYSKGPSGNTIYF

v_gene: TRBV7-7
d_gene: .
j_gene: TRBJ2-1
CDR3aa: CASSPEGRANEQFF

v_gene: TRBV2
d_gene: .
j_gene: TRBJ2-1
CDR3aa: CASSERGFNEQFF

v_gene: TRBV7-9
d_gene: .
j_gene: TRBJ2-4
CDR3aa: CASSSELTVQYF

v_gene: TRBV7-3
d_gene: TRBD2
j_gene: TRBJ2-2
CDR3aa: CASSLAGGMSGELFF

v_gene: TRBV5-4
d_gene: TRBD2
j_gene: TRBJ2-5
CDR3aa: CASSGPSGGARKETQYF

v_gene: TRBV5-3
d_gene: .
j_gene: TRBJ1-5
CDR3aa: CASSADSGEQPQHF

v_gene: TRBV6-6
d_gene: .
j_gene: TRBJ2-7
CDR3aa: CASTHGWAYEQYF

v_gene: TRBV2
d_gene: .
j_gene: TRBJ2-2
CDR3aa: CASTGWPTGELFF

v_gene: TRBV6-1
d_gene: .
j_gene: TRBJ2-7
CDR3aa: CASSEATGFTYEQYF

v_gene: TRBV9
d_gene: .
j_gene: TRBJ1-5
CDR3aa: CASSVYSNQPQHF

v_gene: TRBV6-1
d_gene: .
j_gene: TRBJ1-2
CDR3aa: CASSKESGSVGYTF

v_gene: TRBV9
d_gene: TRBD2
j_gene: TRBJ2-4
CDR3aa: CASSVSGGAQNIQYF

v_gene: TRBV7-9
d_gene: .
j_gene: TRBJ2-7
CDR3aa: CASSQAATGQREQYF

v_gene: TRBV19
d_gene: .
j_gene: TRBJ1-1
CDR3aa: CASSTVRTNTEAFF

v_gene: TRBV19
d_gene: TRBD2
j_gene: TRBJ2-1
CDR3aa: CASSGLAGVIYNEQFF

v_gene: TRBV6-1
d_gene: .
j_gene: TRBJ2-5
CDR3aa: CASSEDPGAAETQYF

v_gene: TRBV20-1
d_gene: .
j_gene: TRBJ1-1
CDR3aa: CSSEREAFF

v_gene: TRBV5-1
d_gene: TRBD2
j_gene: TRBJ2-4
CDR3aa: CASSPAGGGSIQYF

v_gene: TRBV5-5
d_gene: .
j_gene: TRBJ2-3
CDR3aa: CGGNSTDTQYF

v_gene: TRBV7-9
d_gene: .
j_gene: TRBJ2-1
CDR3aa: CASSDADDGYNEQFF

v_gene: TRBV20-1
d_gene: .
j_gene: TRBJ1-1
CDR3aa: CSVGGNTEAFF

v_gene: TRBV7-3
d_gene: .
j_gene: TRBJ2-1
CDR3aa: CASSLGHSNEQFF